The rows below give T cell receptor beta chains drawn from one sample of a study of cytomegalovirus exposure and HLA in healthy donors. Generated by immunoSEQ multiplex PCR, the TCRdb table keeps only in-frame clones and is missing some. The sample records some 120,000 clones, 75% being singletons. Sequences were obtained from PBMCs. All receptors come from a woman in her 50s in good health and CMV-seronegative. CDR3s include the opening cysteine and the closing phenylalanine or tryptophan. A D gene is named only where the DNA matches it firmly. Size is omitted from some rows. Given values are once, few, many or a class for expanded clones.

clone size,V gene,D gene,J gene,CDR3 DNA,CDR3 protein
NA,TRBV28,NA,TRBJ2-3,TGTGCCAGCAGTTTACTGGGGGCCGGGGATAATACGCAGTATTTT,CASSLLGAGDNTQYF
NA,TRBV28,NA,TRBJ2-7,TGTGCCAGCAGTTCCCTCTACGAGCAGTACTTC,CASSSLYEQYF
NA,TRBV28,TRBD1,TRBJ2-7,TGTGCCAGCAGGACAGGGGGTAGAGGCGAGCAGTACTTC,CASRTGGRGEQYF
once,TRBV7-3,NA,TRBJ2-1,TGTGCCAGCAGCCCCGATTCTGGGGGCCCCTACAATGAGCAGTTCTTC,CASSPDSGGPYNEQFF
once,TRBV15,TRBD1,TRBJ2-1,TGTGCCACCCGGGACAGGGACTACAATGAGCAGTTCTTC,CATRDRDYNEQFF
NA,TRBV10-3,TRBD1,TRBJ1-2,TGTGCCATCACCACCCAGGGGGACTATGGCTACACCTTC,CAITTQGDYGYTF
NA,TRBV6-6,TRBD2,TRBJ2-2,TGTGCCAGCAGTTACGGGGTTTCGCTAGCGGGAGGGGAGCTGTTTTTT,CASSYGVSLAGGELFF
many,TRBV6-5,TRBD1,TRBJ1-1,TGTGCCAGCAGTTACTCGACAGGGGGCACTGAAGCTTTCTTT,CASSYSTGGTEAFF
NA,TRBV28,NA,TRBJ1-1,TGTGCCAGCAGCGGGGAGATGAACACTGAAGCTTTCTTT,CASSGEMNTEAFF
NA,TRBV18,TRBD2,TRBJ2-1,TGTGCCAGCTCCCCGGGACTAGCGGAGAACAATGAGCAGTTCTTC,CASSPGLAENNEQFF
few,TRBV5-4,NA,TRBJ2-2,TGTGCCAGCAGCCGTCCCCTCGGGGAGCTGTTTTTT,CASSRPLGELFF
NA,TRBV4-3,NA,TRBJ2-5,TGCGCCAGCAGCCAAGATACGGGAGCGGATCCACAAGAGACCCAGTACTTC,CASSQDTGADPQETQYF
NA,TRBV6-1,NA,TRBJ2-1,TGTGCCAGCACCTTACTAGTAGCAAGCAATGAGCAGTTCTTC,CASTLLVASNEQFF
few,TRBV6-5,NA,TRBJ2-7,TGTGCCAGCAGTTACTCGAGGCGGCCCGCCTACGAGCAGTACTTC,CASSYSRRPAYEQYF
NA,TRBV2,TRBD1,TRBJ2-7,TGTGCCAGCAGCGCGGGACAGGCAAACTACGAGCAGTACTTC,CASSAGQANYEQYF
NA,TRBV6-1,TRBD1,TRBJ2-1,TGTGCCAGCAGTGGGGACAGCCACAATGAGCAGTTCTTC,CASSGDSHNEQFF
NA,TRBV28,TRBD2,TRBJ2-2,TGTGCCCACTACGGGGGGGTTGACACCGGGGAGCTGTTTTTT,CAHYGGVDTGELFF
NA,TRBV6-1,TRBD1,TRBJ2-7,TGTGCCAGCAACCGACAGGGGAACGAGCAGTACTTC,CASNRQGNEQYF
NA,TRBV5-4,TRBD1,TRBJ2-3,TGTGCCAGCAGCACCAGGGACAGGGGGCAAGATACGCAGTATTTT,CASSTRDRGQDTQYF
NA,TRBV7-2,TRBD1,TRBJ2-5,TGTGCCAGCACCTCGGACAGGGGAGAGACCCAGTACTTC,CASTSDRGETQYF
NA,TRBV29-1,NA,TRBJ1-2,TGCAGCGGCTCCCTCAGTGACTATGGCTACACCTTC,CSGSLSDYGYTF
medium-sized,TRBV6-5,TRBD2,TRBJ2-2,TGTGCCAGCAGAAGGACTAGCGGGAATATCGGGGAGCTGTTTTTT,CASRRTSGNIGELFF
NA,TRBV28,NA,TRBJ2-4,TGTGCCAGCAATGGGGAGCAAAACATTCAGTACTTC,CASNGEQNIQYF
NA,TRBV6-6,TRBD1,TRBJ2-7,TGTGCCAGCTCGGACAGGGGGCGCGGGGAGCAGTACTTC,CASSDRGRGEQYF
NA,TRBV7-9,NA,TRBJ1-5,TGTGCCAGCAGCTTAGGAGCACAGGATCAGCCCCAGCATTTT,CASSLGAQDQPQHF
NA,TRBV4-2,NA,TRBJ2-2,TGTGCCAGCAGCCAAGAGGAGGGCGGCACCGGGGAGCTGTTTTTT,CASSQEEGGTGELFF
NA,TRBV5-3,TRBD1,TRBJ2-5,TGTGCCAGAAGCCCAAACCGACAGGGAAGGCAAGAGACCCAGTACTTC,CARSPNRQGRQETQYF
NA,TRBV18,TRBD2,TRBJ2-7,TGTGCCAGCTCACTAAATGGACTAGCGGGATCCTCCTACGAGCAGTACTTC,CASSLNGLAGSSYEQYF
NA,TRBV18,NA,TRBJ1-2,TGTGCCAGCTCACCCGAGACAGGTTCTAACTATGGCTACACCTTC,CASSPETGSNYGYTF
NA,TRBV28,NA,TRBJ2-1,TGTGCCAGCAGTCACAGGTTTCTCGATGAGCAGTTCTTC,CASSHRFLDEQFF
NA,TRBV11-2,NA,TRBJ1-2,TGTGCCAGCAGCTTAGTAGCGGGGCCGGGCTACACCTTC,CASSLVAGPGYTF
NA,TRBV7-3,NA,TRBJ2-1,TGTGCAGAACGGGGGGCGCCCTACAATGAGCAGTTCTTC,CAERGAPYNEQFF